This T cell receptor beta chain came from a study of blood T cell repertoires in COVID-19. Looking at the study overall: Acute and convalescent COVID-19 specimens originated in the United States, Italy and Spain. PBMCs, B-cell-depleted T cells, or T cells provided the cDNA or gDNA that made up the material.

Original handling: From reference gene primer amplification, estimates of nucleated cell counts were derived. The repertoire was sequenced with immunoSEQ multiplex PCR; TCRdb's copy has only in-frame clones and lacks some. V, J and clone size derive from that table, while D and trimming were established from the DNA sequence. The sample gives 90,000 to 100,000 clones, about 86% of which show up once; over 1.5% is in the top ten. Sequenced material: peripheral blood. The sequence was obtained from a man aged 80 or over with acute or convalescent COVID-19.

CDR3 sequence: CASSEGWVAGPPGANVLTF. In nucleotides, the CDR3 is TGTGCCAGCAGCGAGGGGTGGGTAGCGGGGCCCCCTGGGGCCAACGTCCTGACTTTC. This chain joins TRBV9 and TRBJ2-6; 8 nucleotides match TRBD2. The trim removed 3 bases at V and 2 bases at J, leaving 13 bases unmatched. The CDR3 is made up of 19 amino acids. Germline CDR1 reads SGDLS; CDR2 reads YYNGEE.